This T cell receptor (beta chain) was captured in a study of T cells expressing NK-cell markers. General study points: For roughly 6 donors, the dominant NKG2C+ clonotypes made up about 1.0-8% of their CD8+ T cells. In a handful of donors, dominant clonotypes made up about 25-60.1% of CD3+CD56-NKG2C+ cells.

The CDR3 loop spans 13 amino acids. Germline assignment: CDR1 SQVTM and CDR2 ANQGSEA. Worth noting for this clonotype: Its antigen is still unknown.

UMI-tagged 5'RACE template switching yielded the TCR beta cDNA. No DNA is given; TCRdb re-called the 5' RACE reads and lists each CDR3 protein once. The sample spans some 440,000 distinct CDR3 sequences; the ten largest clones claim around 1.4%. The chain links TRBV29-1 to TRBJ1-5. This TCR was sampled from a woman aged 50 to 60 in good health. The sequencing input was blood T cells: a sorted CD56 or NKG2C T cell subset, CD4+ or CD8+ T cells, or bulk PBMC T cells (not recorded which). CDR3 residues: CSVGISSNQPQHF.